This T cell receptor (beta chain) emerged from a study of cytomegalovirus exposure and HLA in healthy donors. A note on this clone: As yet, its antigen is unknown.

Overall study findings and caveats: Several of the most significant clusters appeared, in a later analysis, to be linked to common viral pathogens. A link between a missense DCLRE1C variant and TCR beta V- and J-gene trimming emerged from a later analysis. Later analysis suggested most CMV-associated TCR beta chains were HLA-restricted. Earlier analysis looked at TCR beta V segments, and most were productive about 87% or about 30% of the time.

Germline values: CDR1 SGHDT, CDR2 YYEEEE. This CDR3 has 13 amino acids. Primers: 60 Vbeta forward and 13 Jbeta reverse. Libraries were prepared by immunoSEQ multiplex PCR; TCRdb keeps only in-frame clonotypes and omits some of them. This table holds 90,000 to 150,000 clones, more than 80% found once. The source is a man aged 35-49 years in good health and CMV-seronegative. The V call is TRBV5-6, the J call TRBJ2-5, with D hard to call. The closer fit of TRBJ2-7 to the DNA end suggests the J call may be wrong. Sequencing was performed on PBMCs. The CDR3, as DNA: TGTGCCAGCAGCCCCAAGATTTCCTACGAGCAGTACTTC. Translated: CASSPKISYEQYF.